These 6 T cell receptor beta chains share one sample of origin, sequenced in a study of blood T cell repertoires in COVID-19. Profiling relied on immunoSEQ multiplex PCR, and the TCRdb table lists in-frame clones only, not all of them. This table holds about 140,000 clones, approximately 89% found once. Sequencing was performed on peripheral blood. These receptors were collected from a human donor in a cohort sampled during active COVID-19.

CDR3 amino acids: CASSQEAFQETQYF. In DNA, the CDR3 is TGTGCCAGCAGCCAAGAGGCATTCCAAGAGACCCAGTACTTC. The chain links TRBV4-2 to TRBJ2-5; D ambiguous. Germline assignment: CDR1 LGHNA and CDR2 YNFKEQ. With 0 bases removed from V and 1 base from J, the gap between germline ends came to 6 bases. The CDR3 covers 14 residues.

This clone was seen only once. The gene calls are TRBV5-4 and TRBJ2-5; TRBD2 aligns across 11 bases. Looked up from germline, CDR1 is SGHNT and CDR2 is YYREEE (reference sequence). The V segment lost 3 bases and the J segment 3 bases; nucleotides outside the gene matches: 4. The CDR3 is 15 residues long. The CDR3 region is CASSSKTSGEETQYF. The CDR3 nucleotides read TGTGCCAGCAGCTCAAAGACTAGCGGGGAAGAGACCCAGTACTTC.

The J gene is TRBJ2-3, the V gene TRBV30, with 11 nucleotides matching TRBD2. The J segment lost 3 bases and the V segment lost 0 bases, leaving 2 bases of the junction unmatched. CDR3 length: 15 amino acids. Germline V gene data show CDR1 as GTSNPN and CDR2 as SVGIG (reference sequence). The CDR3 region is CAWSVASGGTDTQYF. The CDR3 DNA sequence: TGTGCCTGGAGTGTGGCTAGCGGGGGGACAGATACGCAGTATTTT.

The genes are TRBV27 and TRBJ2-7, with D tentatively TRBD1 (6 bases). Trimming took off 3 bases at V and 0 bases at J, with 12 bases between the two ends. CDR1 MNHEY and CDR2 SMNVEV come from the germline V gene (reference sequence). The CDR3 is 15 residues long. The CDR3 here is CASSFGPGASYEQYF. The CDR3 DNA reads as TGTGCCAGCAGTTTCGGTCCAGGGGCCTCCTACGAGCAGTACTTC.

CDR3 sequence: CANANRDTDNEQFF. DNA of the CDR3: TGTGCCAACGCAAACCGGGACACGGACAATGAGCAGTTCTTC. This chain uses TRBV10-3 with TRBJ2-1, with a possible D match to TRBD1 (6 bases). CDR1 is ENHRY and CDR2 is SYGVKD in the germline V gene. V was shortened by 10 bases and J by 5 bases, with 18 bases between the two germline ends. The CDR3 has 14 residues.

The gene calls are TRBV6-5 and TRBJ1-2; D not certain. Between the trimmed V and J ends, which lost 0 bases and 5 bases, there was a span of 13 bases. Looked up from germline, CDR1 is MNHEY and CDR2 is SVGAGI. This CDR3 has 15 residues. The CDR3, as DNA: TGTGCCAGCAGTTACTCGTATCAGGCGTCTTATGGCTACACCTTC. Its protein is CASSYSYQASYGYTF.